The 27 T cell receptor beta chains in this list originate from one sample, sequenced in a study of T cell changes during pregnancy in multiple sclerosis. The repertoire was sequenced with immunoSEQ multiplex PCR; TCRdb's copy has only in-frame clones and lacks some. Of tens of thousands of clones listed, around 93% are singletons. The material was CD8+ T cells from peripheral blood mononuclear cells, obtained in the second trimester of pregnancy. The source is a female donor with multiple sclerosis, enrolled in a pregnancy study.

V is TRBV9 and J is TRBJ2-7; D unresolved. The CDR3 extends over 13 amino acids. The V end was cut by 4 bases, the J end by 3 bases, with 11 bases between. Per germline, CDR1 SGDLS and CDR2 YYNGEE. CDR3 in DNA: TGTGCCAGCAGCATCCGGGTGGGCTACGAGCAGTACTTC. Translation gives CASSIRVGYEQYF. Full variable domain (outside the CDR3, taken from reference TRBV9 and TRBJ2-7): DSGVTQTPKHLITATGQRVTLRCSPRSGDLSVYWYQQSLDQGLQFLIQYYNGEERAKGNILERFSAQQFPDLHSELNLSSLELGDSALYFCASSIRVGYEQYFGPGTRLTVT.

The chain joins TRBV10-3 to TRBJ2-1; no clear D. The germline V and J ends were trimmed by 6 bases and 10 bases, with 13 bases remaining between them. The CDR3 sequence is 12 residues long. Germline V gives CDR1 ENHRY, CDR2 SYGVKD. CDR3 coding DNA: TGTGCCATCAGGAACCTCGGCGGCGAGCAGTTCTTC. Its translation is CAIRNLGGEQFF.

The V and J genes are TRBV13 and TRBJ2-7, with 10 bases fitting TRBD1. The germline V gene has CDR1 PRHDT and CDR2 FYEKMQ (reference sequence). The CDR3 covers 15 residues. V was clipped by 5 bases and J by 0 bases; unmatched bases: 4. CDR3 nucleotides: TGTGCCAGCAGCGACAGGGGGCGAAGCTCCTACGAGCAGTACTTC. This gives the protein CASSDRGRSSYEQYF.

The chain is built from TRBV10-3 and TRBJ2-2; 11 positions match TRBD1. The CDR3 runs to 15 residues. CDR1 is ENHRY, CDR2 SYGVKD, per germline. Trimming removed 6 bases from V and 4 bases from J; junction bases left unmatched: 4. CDR3 in amino acids: CAISKDRGPTGELFF. For the CDR3, the DNA is TGTGCCATCAGCAAGGACAGGGGGCCCACCGGGGAGCTGTTTTTT.

J is TRBJ1-2 and V is TRBV27, with D perhaps TRBD1 (5 bases). This CDR3 comprises 16 residues. Germline CDR1 reads MNHEY; CDR2 reads SMNVEV (reference sequence). The germline V and J ends were trimmed by 5 bases and 4 bases, with 20 bases remaining between them. CDR3 protein: CASSTWQGEEGYGYTF. Written as DNA, the CDR3 is TGTGCCAGCAGTACGTGGCAAGGGGAGGAAGGCTATGGCTACACCTTC.

The chain employs TRBV7-3 and TRBJ1-2; D possibly corresponds to TRBD1 (5 bases). V lost 2 bases and J lost 3, with 13 bases in between. This CDR3 spans 15 amino acids. From germline, CDR1 is SGHTA and CDR2 FQGTGA. The CDR3 spells CASSLVGGEDYGYTF. CDR3 coding DNA: TGTGCCAGCAGCTTAGTCGGGGGAGAGGACTATGGCTACACCTTC.

This clone was observed a handful of times. The chain is built from TRBV27 and TRBJ2-2; D is ambiguous. The ends were cut back, 7 bases at V and 7 bases at J, with 7 bases in the middle. The CDR3 contains 11 residues. Germline CDR1 and CDR2: MNHEY and SMNVEV (reference sequence). DNA of the CDR3: TGTGCCAGCAACTATGGCGGGGAGCTGTTTTTT. Translating it yields CASNYGGELFF.

V usage is TRBV28 and J usage is TRBJ1-5, with D possibly TRBD1 on 5 matching bases. This CDR3 is built from 15 residues. The V end lost 1 base, the J end lost 3 bases, and 10 bases lay between the germline ends. The V gene's germline CDR1 is MDHEN and CDR2 SYDVKM. DNA of the CDR3: TGTGCCAGCAGTTTATTTCCAGGGTACAATCAGCCCCAGCATTTT. Protein product: CASSLFPGYNQPQHF.

This sequence joins TRBV27 and TRBJ1-1; a weak D match, TRBD1 (5 bases). The V gene lost 4 bases and the J gene lost 5 bases, with 14 bases spanning the gap. The CDR3 length is 14 residues. Germline V CDR1 and CDR2: MNHEY, SMNVEV (reference sequence). Here the CDR3 reads CASSWTGGGTEAFF. The CDR3 DNA is TGTGCCAGCAGTTGGACGGGGGGGGGAACTGAAGCTTTCTTT.

CDR3 DNA: TGTGCCTGGAGTCTCTCTCTTAACTATGGCTACACCTTC. As protein: CAWSLSLNYGYTF. The chain has TRBV30 and TRBJ1-2; D not resolved. Germline loops: CDR1 GTSNPN, CDR2 SVGIG (reference sequence). This CDR3 contains 13 residues. The V and J ends lost 2 bases and 1 base respectively, with 8 bases between them.

The chain employs TRBV12-1 and TRBJ2-3; TRBD2, the D gene given by the table, was not confirmed from the DNA. TRBV12-1 is shown as a pseudogene. The CDR3 runs to 16 residues. Here the CDR3 reads CASSIPTSGGPHTQYF. CDR3 nucleotide sequence: TGTGCCAGCAGCATCCCTACTAGCGGGGGCCCTCATACGCAGTATTTT.

The V and J genes are TRBV5-8 and TRBJ2-2, with a tentative D call TRBD2 (6 bases). V was clipped by 6 bases and J by 6 bases, with 15 bases between them. From germline, CDR1 is SGHTS and CDR2 YDEGEE. There are 14 residues in the CDR3. CDR3 residues: CASNMRGFSGELFF. The DNA of the CDR3 is TGTGCCAGCAACATGCGGGGTTTCTCCGGGGAGCTGTTTTTT.

The gene calls are TRBV4-2 and TRBJ2-5, with 7 bases matching TRBD2. Trimming removed 4 bases from V and 1 base from J; junction bases left unmatched: 9. This CDR3 comprises 16 residues. CDR1 LGHNA and CDR2 YNFKEQ come from the germline V gene. The CDR3 reads CASSPSTASGQETQYF. Written as DNA, the CDR3 is TGTGCCAGCAGCCCCAGCACGGCTAGCGGCCAAGAGACCCAGTACTTC.

This sequence joins TRBV7-2 and TRBJ2-4; D uncertain. From germline, CDR1 is SGHTA and CDR2 FQGNSA. Trimming took 3 bases from V and 0 from J, leaving 6 bases between them. The length of the CDR3 is 14 residues. CDR3 nucleotides: TGTGCCAGCAGCTTTGAGGTAGCCAAAAACATTCAGTACTTC. This sequence encodes CASSFEVAKNIQYF.

The genes are TRBV7-2 and TRBJ2-1; the D gene is possibly TRBD2 (7 bases). This CDR3 spans 13 amino acids. Germline V gene data show CDR1 as SGHTA and CDR2 as FQGNSA. The V and J ends lost 8 bases and 9 bases respectively, with 17 bases between them. The CDR3 bases are TGTGCCAGCGGGGGGGCCAAAGTTGGTGAGCAGTTCTTC. As protein: CASGGAKVGEQFF.

The chain recombines TRBV5-5 with TRBJ1-2; the D gene is possibly TRBD1 (5 bases). Germline V gives CDR1 SGHKS, CDR2 YYEKEE (reference sequence). The V gene lost 3 bases and the J gene lost 2 bases, with 14 bases spanning the gap. There are 15 residues in the CDR3. CDR3 protein: CASSWTDMINYGYTF. The CDR3 DNA reads as TGTGCCAGCAGCTGGACGGACATGATCAACTATGGCTACACCTTC.

The genes are TRBV29-1 and TRBJ1-2, with D possibly being TRBD1 (6 bases). There are 11 residues in the CDR3. Per germline, CDR1 SQVTM and CDR2 ANQGSEA. V was cut by 6 bases and J by 7 bases, with 12 bases left in between. The chain's CDR3 is CSVGGGGGYTF. CDR3 sequence (DNA): TGCAGCGTGGGGGGAGGGGGTGGCTACACCTTC.

This clone was recorded once. The rearrangement uses TRBV6-5 and TRBJ2-7; D perhaps matches TRBD2 (5 bases). Germline lookup yields CDR1 MNHEY and CDR2 SVGAGI. The V and J ends lost 5 bases and 3 bases respectively, with 14 bases between them. The length of the CDR3 is 14 residues. DNA for the CDR3: TGTGCCAGCAGTGCAACGGGGTTAGTCTACGAGCAGTACTTC. Its translation is CASSATGLVYEQYF.

As for this clone: An end of the junction does not agree with germline; a read error may underlie this. The gene calls are TRBV7-7 and TRBJ2-7; TRBD1 might be the D (6 bases). Germline assignment: CDR1 SSHAT and CDR2 FNYEAQ (reference sequence). The CDR3 is made up of 15 amino acids. The CDR3 DNA sequence: TGTGCTAGCAGCCTATTCCCCGGGACATCCTACGAGCAGTACTTC. Translation gives CASSLFPGTSYEQYF.

V and J are TRBV5-6 and TRBJ2-1; perhaps TRBD1 as D (5 bases). The CDR3 runs 15 residues. V dropped 1 base and J dropped 7 bases, with 15 bases sitting between them. CDR1 SGHDT and CDR2 YYEEEE come from the germline V gene. The CDR3 is CASSLWPGFGNEQFF. The CDR3 nucleotides read TGTGCCAGCAGCTTGTGGCCAGGGTTTGGGAATGAGCAGTTCTTC.

The gene calls are TRBV7-9 and TRBJ2-5, with D possibly being TRBD2 (5 bases). The germline V gene has CDR1 SEHNR and CDR2 FQNEAQ (reference sequence). The CDR3 length is 15 residues. Trimming removed 1 base from V and 3 bases from J, with 12 bases in between. This CDR3 is CASSLVAGKEETQYF. Written as DNA, the CDR3 is TGTGCCAGCAGCTTAGTAGCCGGGAAGGAAGAGACCCAGTACTTC.

The chain recombines TRBV6-5 with TRBJ2-3; perhaps TRBD2 as D (5 bases). Trimming took 5 bases from V and 2 from J, leaving 14 bases between them. Per germline, CDR1 MNHEY and CDR2 SVGAGI. This CDR3 has 15 residues. The DNA of the CDR3 is TGTGCCAGCAGTCCGCAATCCCGGGACACAGATACGCAGTATTTT. It encodes CASSPQSRDTDTQYF.

The genes are TRBV9 and TRBJ2-3; D gene ambiguous. The CDR3 runs 12 residues. From germline, CDR1 is SGDLS and CDR2 YYNGEE. Between the trimmed V and J ends, which lost 2 bases and 6 bases, there was a span of 7 bases. The CDR3 region has the DNA TGTGCCAGCAGCGTTCAGTGGGATACGCAGTATTTT. The encoded protein is CASSVQWDTQYF. Filled out from reference TRBV9 and TRBJ2-3, the complete variable domain reads DSGVTQTPKHLITATGQRVTLRCSPRSGDLSVYWYQQSLDQGLQFLIQYYNGEERAKGNILERFSAQQFPDLHSELNLSSLELGDSALYFCASSVQWDTQYFGPGTRLTVL.

The genes are TRBV7-9 and TRBJ2-6, with 9 bases lining up with TRBD1. CDR1 and CDR2 from the germline V gene are SEHNR and FQNEAQ (reference sequence). Losses at the gene ends were 5 bases for V and 6 bases for J; bases not matched to a gene: 8. This CDR3 comprises 16 residues. CDR3 coding DNA: TGTGCCAGCAGCAGCGCGACAGGGGGAGAGGCCAACGTCCTGACTTTC. Its translation: CASSSATGGEANVLTF.

V is TRBV4-2 and J is TRBJ2-7; D is possibly TRBD2 (5 bases). There are 14 residues in the CDR3. V lost 1 base and J lost 5, with 12 bases in between. Germline CDR1 LGHNA, CDR2 YNFKEQ. The CDR3 protein is CASSQGGWGDEQYF. CDR3 DNA sequence: TGTGCCAGCAGCCAAGGAGGGTGGGGTGACGAGCAGTACTTC.

The chain employs TRBV6-4 and TRBJ2-1; 8 bases are a match to TRBD2. Losses at the gene ends were 4 bases for V and 1 base for J; bases not matched to a gene: 9. The germline gives CDR1 MRHNA, CDR2 SNTAGT. The CDR3 runs to 17 residues. For the CDR3, the DNA is TGTGCCAGCAGTGTCGAACCTAGCGGGTCGTCCTACAATGAGCAGTTCTTC. It translates to CASSVEPSGSSYNEQFF.

The rearrangement joins TRBV12-5 to TRBJ2-5; tentatively, D is TRBD2 (7 bases). The CDR3 contains 15 residues. CDR1 is LGHNT and CDR2 is FRNRAP in the germline V gene. Trimming removed 3 bases from V and 5 bases from J, with 16 bases in between. The CDR3 sequence is CASGFSGGALETQYF. The CDR3, as DNA: TGTGCTAGTGGTTTCTCTGGGGGGGCGCTTGAGACCCAGTACTTC.